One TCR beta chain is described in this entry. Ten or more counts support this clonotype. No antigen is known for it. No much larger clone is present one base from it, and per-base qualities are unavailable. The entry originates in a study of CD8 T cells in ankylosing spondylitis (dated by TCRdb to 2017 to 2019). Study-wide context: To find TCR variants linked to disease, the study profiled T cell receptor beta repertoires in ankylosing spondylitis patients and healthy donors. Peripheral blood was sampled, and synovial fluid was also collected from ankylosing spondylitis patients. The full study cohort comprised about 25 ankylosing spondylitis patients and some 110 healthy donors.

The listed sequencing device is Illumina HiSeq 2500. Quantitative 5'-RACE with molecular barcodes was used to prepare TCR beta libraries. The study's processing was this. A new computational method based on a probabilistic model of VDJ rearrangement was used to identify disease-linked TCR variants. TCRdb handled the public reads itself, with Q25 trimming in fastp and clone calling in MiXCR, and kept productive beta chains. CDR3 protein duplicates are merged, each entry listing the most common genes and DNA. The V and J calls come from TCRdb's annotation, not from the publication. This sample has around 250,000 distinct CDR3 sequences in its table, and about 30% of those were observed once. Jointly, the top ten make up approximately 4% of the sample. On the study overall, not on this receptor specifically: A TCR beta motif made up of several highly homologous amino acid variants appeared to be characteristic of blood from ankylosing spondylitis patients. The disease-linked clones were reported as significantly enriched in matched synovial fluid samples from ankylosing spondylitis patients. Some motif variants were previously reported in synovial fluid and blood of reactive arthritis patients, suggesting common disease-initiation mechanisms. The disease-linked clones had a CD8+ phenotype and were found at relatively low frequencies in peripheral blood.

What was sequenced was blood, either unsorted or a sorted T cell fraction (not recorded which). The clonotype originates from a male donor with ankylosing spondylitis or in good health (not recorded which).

The CDR3 here reads CSTGPGQRSFSTDTQYF. The DNA sequence reads TGCAGCACCGGCCCGGGACAGCGGTCCTTTAGCACAGATACGCAGTATTTT. The rearranged chain carries TRBV29-1 and TRBJ2-3, and 7 junction bases match TRBD1. Via the germline V gene, CDR1 is SQVTM and CDR2 ANQGSEA. For this chain, trimming is 8 bases at the V end and 0 bases at the J end, and the number of junction bases without a gene match is 17. The CDR3 has 17 amino acids, counting the end cysteine and phenylalanine. The DNA shown is the 51-base CDR3, in frame from base 1.